The entry below gives a single TCR beta chain sequence along with its context. Gene names are mouse gene names. With the read ending 1 residue before the CDR3 end, the germline J gene is used to fill in that end. Sequencing was performed with immunoSEQ multiplex PCR; in TCRdb, only in-frame clones are kept and a portion is missing. Of around 10,000 clones listed, under 40% were seen once; the top ten hold roughly 2%. The data stem from a study of tissue T cells after allogeneic stem cell transplantation. Regarding time point: mouse harvest day 7 after allogeneic transplant. Each mouse received 10^7 T-cell-depleted marrow cells plus 10^6 splenic CD5+ T cells by tail vein. B6 (H2b) cells into BALB/c (H2d) mice; tissues taken at day 7 or 14. The V end was cut by 4 bases, the J end by 0 bases, with 8 bases between. Germline CDR1 SGHND, CDR2 FRSKSL. The CDR3 loop spans 14 amino acids.

Sequences were obtained from skin. The TCR was taken from a female BALB/c mouse given C57BL/6 T cells with graft-versus-host disease after an allogeneic hematopoietic cell transplant. The chain links TRBV15 to TRBJ2-4, with D possibly TRBD2 on 5 matching bases. CDR3: CASSSWVSQNTLYF. The CDR3 bases that were read are TGTGCCAGCAGTTCCTGGGTTAGTCAAAACACCTTGTAC.